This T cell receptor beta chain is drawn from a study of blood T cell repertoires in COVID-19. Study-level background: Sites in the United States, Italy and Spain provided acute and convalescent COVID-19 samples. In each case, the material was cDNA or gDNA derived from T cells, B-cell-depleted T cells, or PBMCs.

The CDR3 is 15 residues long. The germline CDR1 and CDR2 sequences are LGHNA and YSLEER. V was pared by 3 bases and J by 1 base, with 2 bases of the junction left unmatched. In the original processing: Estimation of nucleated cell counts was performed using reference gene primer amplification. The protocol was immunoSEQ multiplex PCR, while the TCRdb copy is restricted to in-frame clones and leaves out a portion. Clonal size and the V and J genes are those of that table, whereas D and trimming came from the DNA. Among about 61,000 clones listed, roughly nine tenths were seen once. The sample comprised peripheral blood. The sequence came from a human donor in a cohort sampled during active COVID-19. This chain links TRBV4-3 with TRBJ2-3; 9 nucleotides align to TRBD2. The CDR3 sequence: CASSQRGGGTDTQYF. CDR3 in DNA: TGCGCCAGCAGCCAGCGGGGGGGCGGCACAGATACGCAGTATTTT.